A single sample is the source of the 24 T cell receptor beta chains below, sequenced in a study of shared clonotypes between healthy human individuals. Assay: immunoSEQ multiplex PCR; the TCRdb copy retains only in-frame clones and omits some. The sample has some 2,500,000 clones; about 90% are singletons. The sample comprised naive CD4+ T cells from PBMCs. Subset of the sample: CD45RA+ positively selected. All receptors come from a man between 18 and 29 years old in good health. Some clones in this sample may be carry-over from other donors' samples.

As to this clone: The sample carries other DNA sequences with the same CDR3. The CDR3 sequence: CSARYSYEQYF. The CDR3 nucleotides are TGCAGTGCTAGATATAGCTACGAGCAGTACTTC. This chain connects TRBV20-1 to TRBJ2-7; no clear D gene. There are 11 residues in the CDR3. Between the trimmed V and J ends, which lost 2 bases and 3 bases, there was a span of 5 bases. Germline assignment: CDR1 DFQATT and CDR2 SNEGSKA (reference sequence).

This rearrangement joins TRBV11-3 to TRBJ2-3, with 9 bases that match TRBD2. This CDR3 has 19 residues. The J segment lost 6 bases and the V segment lost 5 bases, leaving 21 bases of the junction unmatched. CDR1 and CDR2 (germline): SGHNT, YENEEA. CDR3 residues: CASSPPRFGGRDERDTQYF. The DNA of the CDR3 is TGTGCCAGCAGCCCACCCCGTTTTGGCGGGAGGGATGAACGGGATACGCAGTATTTT.

V is TRBV7-8 and J is TRBJ2-7, with TRBD1 matching 7 bases. This CDR3 is built from 13 residues. The trim removed 2 bases at V and 4 bases at J, leaving 2 bases unmatched. Germline lookup yields CDR1 SGHVS and CDR2 FQNEAQ. CDR3 DNA sequence: TGTGCCAGCAGCTTAAGACAGGGTTACGAGCAGTACTTC. Its protein is CASSLRQGYEQYF.

This rearrangement joins TRBV11-2 to TRBJ1-2; no reliable D call. Germline CDR1 SGHAT, CDR2 FQNNGV. This CDR3 is built from 16 residues. Trimming took off 6 bases at V and 0 bases at J, with 17 bases between the two ends. This CDR3 reads CASSYPDGTSNYGYTF. DNA of the CDR3: TGTGCCAGCAGTTACCCGGACGGTACGTCTAACTATGGCTACACCTTC.

The chain employs TRBV7-2 and TRBJ2-3; D not certain. Germline lookup yields CDR1 SGHTA and CDR2 FQGNSA. Trimming took 1 base from V and 4 from J, leaving 9 bases between them. This CDR3 has 14 residues. The CDR3 is CASSLVYRADTQYF. In DNA, the CDR3 is TGTGCCAGCAGCTTAGTCTATCGGGCAGATACGCAGTATTTT.

As for this clone: Other DNA sequences in this sample translate to the same CDR3. The J gene is TRBJ1-1, the V gene TRBV5-1, with 7 bases lining up with TRBD1. This CDR3 comprises 13 residues. V lost 4 bases and J lost 3; bases outside the gene matches: 3. Germline assignment: CDR1 SGHRS and CDR2 YFSETQ. The CDR3 loop is CASSHQGDTEAFF. The CDR3 coding sequence is TGCGCCAGCAGCCACCAGGGGGACACTGAAGCTTTCTTT.

This chain links TRBV9 with TRBJ2-1; 7 positions match TRBD2. J was trimmed by 2 bases and V by 3 bases; bases with no gene match: 5. This CDR3 spans 15 amino acids. Germline V gives CDR1 SGDLS, CDR2 YYNGEE. The CDR3 sequence: CASSAGLVTYNEQFF. The CDR3 DNA follows: TGTGCCAGCAGCGCCGGACTAGTAACCTACAATGAGCAGTTCTTC.

This rearrangement joins TRBV11-2 to TRBJ2-3; D is uncertain. Trimming pared 5 bases from V and 2 bases from J, leaving 14 bases between. The CDR3 is 15 residues long. Germline V gene data show CDR1 as SGHAT and CDR2 as FQNNGV. The CDR3 reads CASSRDGMDTDTQYF. In nucleotides, the CDR3 is TGTGCCAGCAGCCGAGATGGCATGGACACAGATACGCAGTATTTT.

The chain is built from TRBV12-2 and TRBJ2-1; the table's TRBD2 call for D was not verified on the DNA. TRBV12-2 is labeled a pseudogene. The CDR3 length is 17 residues. CDR3 in DNA: TGTGCAAGTCACCCGAACGGGACGGAGGGCTGTTACAATGAGCAGTTCTTC. This translates into CASHPNGTEGCYNEQFF.

The rearrangement uses TRBV27 and TRBJ2-7; D ambiguous. Germline V gives CDR1 MNHEY, CDR2 SMNVEV (reference sequence). CDR3 length equals 15 residues. V lost 2 bases to trimming and J lost 6 bases, with 17 bases between them. In DNA form, the CDR3 reads TGTGCCAGCAGTTTAGCCCCAGGTCTCCCCACCGAGCAGTACTTC. This encodes CASSLAPGLPTEQYF.

There are a few counts of this clone. V and J are TRBV28 and TRBJ1-1, with D uncertain. The CDR3 loop spans 15 amino acids. The ends were cut back, 3 bases at V and 1 base at J, with 12 bases in the middle. Germline lookup yields CDR1 MDHEN and CDR2 SYDVKM. CDR3 amino acids: CASSFLVRGNTEAFF. The CDR3 coding sequence is TGTGCCAGCAGTTTCCTAGTTCGGGGGAACACTGAAGCTTTCTTT.

Worth noting for this clone: The sample holds other DNA sequences that translate to the same CDR3. The CDR3 is CASSQGGGRGSGTTYEQYF. In DNA form, the CDR3 reads TGTGCCAGCAGCCAGGGGGGCGGGCGGGGTAGCGGGACCACTTACGAGCAGTACTTC. The chain couples TRBV7-9 to TRBJ2-7; D may be TRBD2 (8 bases). The CDR3 loop spans 19 amino acids. CDR1 is SEHNR, CDR2 FQNEAQ, per germline (reference sequence). Trimming cost V 5 bases and J 4 bases, with 30 bases left between them.

This chain uses TRBV4-2 with TRBJ1-3, with D possibly TRBD1 on 5 matching bases. Germline V gives CDR1 LGHNA, CDR2 YNFKEQ. Trimming pared 0 bases from V and 2 bases from J, leaving 17 bases between. This CDR3 has 18 residues. CDR3 DNA sequence: TGTGCCAGCAGCCAAGATCTTTGGGAGGGGAGCGCTGGAAACACCATATATTTT. It encodes CASSQDLWEGSAGNTIYF.

V and J are TRBV27 and TRBJ2-5; 10 bases fit TRBD2. V lost 5 bases, J lost 0 bases, and 12 bases stayed unmatched. The germline V gene has CDR1 MNHEY and CDR2 SMNVEV (reference sequence). CDR3 size: 18 residues. The CDR3 DNA sequence: TGTGCCAGCAGTCCCCGAGCTAGCGGGGGTGGGTACCAAGAGACCCAGTACTTC. Translated: CASSPRASGGGYQETQYF.

The V call is TRBV5-1, the J call TRBJ2-5, with TRBD2 matching 12 bases. The CDR3 is made up of 15 amino acids. Trimming removed 4 bases from V and 0 bases from J; junction bases left unmatched: 1. The germline V gene encodes CDR1 SGHRS and CDR2 YFSETQ. CDR3 in DNA: TGCGCCAGCAGCGGGACTAGCGGGCACCAAGAGACCCAGTACTTC. Its translation is CASSGTSGHQETQYF.

The V call is TRBV5-6, the J call TRBJ2-5, with D perhaps TRBD2 (6 bases). Trimming pared 2 bases from V and 4 bases from J, leaving 15 bases between. Germline V lookup: CDR1 SGHDT, CDR2 YYEEEE. The length of the CDR3 is 15 residues. The CDR3 DNA reads TGTGCCAGCAGCTTCGGTCCTATGGGGGGAGAGACCCAGTACTTC. It specifies CASSFGPMGGETQYF. The full variable domain, in which reference TRBV5-6 and TRBJ2-5 provide the parts outside the CDR3, is DAGVTQSPTHLIKTRGQQVTLRCSPKSGHDTVSWYQQALGQGPQFIFQYYEEEERQRGNFPDRFSGHQFPNYSSELNVNALLLGDSALYLCASSFGPMGGETQYFGPGTRLLVL.

The gene calls are TRBV4-3 and TRBJ2-7; D is possibly TRBD2 (6 bases). The CDR3 spans 15 residues. The V gene lost 4 bases and the J gene lost 4 bases, with 17 bases spanning the gap. The germline V gene has CDR1 LGHNA and CDR2 YSLEER. In nucleotides, the CDR3 is TGCGCCAGCAGCCCACAGGAGGGGCCCGGTTACGAGCAGTACTTC. Translation: CASSPQEGPGYEQYF.

This clone was counted once. CDR3 nucleotides: TGTGCCAGCAGATACACCGGGACTAATGCCTACAATGAGCAGTTCTTC. Protein: CASRYTGTNAYNEQFF. This chain connects TRBV7-2 to TRBJ2-1; 7 bases agree with TRBD2. The CDR3 totals 16 residues. The ends lost 6 bases at V and 2 bases at J; junction bases unmatched: 10. In germline, CDR1 is SGHTA, CDR2 FQGNSA.

This sequence joins TRBV6-1 and TRBJ2-2; D perhaps matches TRBD2 (5 bases). CDR1 is MNHNS, CDR2 SASEGT, per germline. This CDR3 contains 17 residues. Trimming left V 4 bases short and J 0 bases short, with 15 bases between. The CDR3 spells CASSVYGKKANTGELFF. Written as DNA, the CDR3 is TGTGCCAGCAGTGTTTACGGGAAAAAGGCGAACACCGGGGAGCTGTTTTTT.

The CDR3 sequence: CASRGGTGELFF. In nucleotides, the CDR3 is TGTGCCTCACGGGGTGGCACCGGGGAGCTGTTTTTT. The gene calls are TRBV11-3 and TRBJ2-2; the D gene is possibly TRBD2 (5 bases). This CDR3 spans 12 amino acids. V lost 11 bases to trimming and J lost 4 bases, with 11 bases between them. Germline assignment: CDR1 SGHNT and CDR2 YENEEA.

The chain carries TRBV5-1 and TRBJ1-1, with D hard to call. V lost 4 bases, J lost 4 bases, and 11 bases lay in between. This CDR3 region has 13 residues. The germline V gene encodes CDR1 SGHRS and CDR2 YFSETQ. CDR3 sequence: CASSVGFGTEAFF. For the CDR3, the DNA is TGCGCCAGCAGCGTGGGGTTCGGCACTGAAGCTTTCTTT.

About this clone: The same CDR3 is also encoded by other DNA sequences in this sample. The chain couples TRBV27 to TRBJ1-2, with D tentatively TRBD1 (6 bases). Germline CDR1 and CDR2: MNHEY and SMNVEV (reference sequence). The CDR3 has 13 amino acids. The V gene lost 6 bases and the J gene lost 8 bases, with 16 bases spanning the gap. The DNA of the CDR3 is TGTGCCAGCAGGCCTCGGGGTGGGGGCGGCTACACCTTC. This encodes CASRPRGGGGYTF.

Worth noting for this clone: The sample carries other DNA sequences with the same CDR3. V and J are TRBV20-1 and TRBJ2-5; D not certain. This CDR3 is 11 amino acids long. Per germline, CDR1 DFQATT and CDR2 SNEGSKA (reference sequence). V shed 0 bases and J shed 6 bases, with 5 bases lying between them. DNA of the CDR3: TGCAGTGCTAGAGATCTACAGACCCAGTACTTC. Its translation: CSARDLQTQYF.

Turning to this clone: Germline is not matched at one junction end, which may reflect a read error. The chain is built from TRBV7-9 and TRBJ1-2, with 7 nucleotides matching TRBD1. The CDR3 is 15 amino acids. Germline V gene data show CDR1 as SEHNR and CDR2 as FQNEAQ (reference sequence). CDR3 residues: CASSLATGFGAGYTF. The CDR3 DNA reads TGTGCCAGCAGCCTAGCGACAGGGTTCGGGGCTGGCTACACCTTC.